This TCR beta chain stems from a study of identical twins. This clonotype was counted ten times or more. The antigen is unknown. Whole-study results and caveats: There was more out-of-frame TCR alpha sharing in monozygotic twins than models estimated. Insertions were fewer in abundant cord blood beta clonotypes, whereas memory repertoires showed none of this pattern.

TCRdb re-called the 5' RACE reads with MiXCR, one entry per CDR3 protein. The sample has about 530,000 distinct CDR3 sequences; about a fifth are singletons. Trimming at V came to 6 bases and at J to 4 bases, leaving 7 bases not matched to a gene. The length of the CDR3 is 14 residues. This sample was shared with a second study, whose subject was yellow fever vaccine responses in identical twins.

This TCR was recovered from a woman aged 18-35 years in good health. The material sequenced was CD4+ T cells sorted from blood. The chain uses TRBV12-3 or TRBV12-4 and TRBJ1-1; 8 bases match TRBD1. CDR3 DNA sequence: TGTGCCAGCAGCCCACGACAGGGGAGCACTGAAGCTTTCTTT. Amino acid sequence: CASSPRQGSTEAFF.